This TCR beta chain derives from a study of cytomegalovirus exposure and HLA in healthy donors. Study as a whole: Researchers found that roughly 80% of under 450 genotyped donors fell within the Caucasian-associated ancestry cluster.

Healthy bone marrow donors made up the donor group. Details on this clone: Antigen unknown.

Germline V gene data show CDR1 as SGHVS and CDR2 as FQNEAQ. J gave up 4 bases and V 4 bases, and 8 bases lay outside the gene matches. This CDR3 has 18 residues. In the PCR, 60 Vbeta and 13 Jbeta primers were used. The method was immunoSEQ multiplex PCR; TCRdb's version includes in-frame clones alone and lacks a portion of them. The sample consists of tens of thousands of clones, 65% to 85% of them appearing once. Study results and limitations: Later analysis revealed greater clonal expansion in HLA-associated TCR beta chains than in equally common others. For TCR beta chains, V- and J-gene trimming was later linked to a missense DCLRE1C variant.

Input material: PBMCs. The rearrangement uses TRBV7-8 and TRBJ2-2; TRBD2 aligns across 14 bases. This receptor was obtained from a woman in her forties in good health and CMV-seropositive. The CDR3 loop is CASSSGLAGGRSTGELFF. DNA of the CDR3: TGTGCCAGCAGCTCAGGACTAGCGGGGGGCCGGAGCACCGGGGAGCTGTTTTTT.